The clone carrying this TCR beta chain was observed a handful of times. No antigen is known for it. This record comes from a study of T cells after yellow fever vaccination. General study results and limits: Most primary-vaccination clones recurred post-booster (around 95% CD4, just over 85% CD8).

TCRdb re-called the 5' RACE reads with MiXCR, one entry per CDR3 protein. Here the sample spans 200,000 to 250,000 distinct CDR3 sequences, 6.9% being singletons. This receptor was identified in a man aged 25-45 years who received the YFV17D yellow fever vaccine. Sequencing was performed on CD4+ T cells sorted from PBMCs, taken 15 days after the yellow fever booster vaccination.

The CDR3: CSARAGDQYF. CDR3 nucleotides: TGCAGTGCTAGAGCCGGGGATCAGTACTTC. V is TRBV20-1 and J is TRBJ2-4; a weak D match, TRBD2 (5 bases). Trimming removed 1 base at V and 12 bases at J, with 7 bases between. In germline, CDR1 is DFQATT, CDR2 SNEGSKA (reference sequence). This CDR3 is 10 amino acids long.